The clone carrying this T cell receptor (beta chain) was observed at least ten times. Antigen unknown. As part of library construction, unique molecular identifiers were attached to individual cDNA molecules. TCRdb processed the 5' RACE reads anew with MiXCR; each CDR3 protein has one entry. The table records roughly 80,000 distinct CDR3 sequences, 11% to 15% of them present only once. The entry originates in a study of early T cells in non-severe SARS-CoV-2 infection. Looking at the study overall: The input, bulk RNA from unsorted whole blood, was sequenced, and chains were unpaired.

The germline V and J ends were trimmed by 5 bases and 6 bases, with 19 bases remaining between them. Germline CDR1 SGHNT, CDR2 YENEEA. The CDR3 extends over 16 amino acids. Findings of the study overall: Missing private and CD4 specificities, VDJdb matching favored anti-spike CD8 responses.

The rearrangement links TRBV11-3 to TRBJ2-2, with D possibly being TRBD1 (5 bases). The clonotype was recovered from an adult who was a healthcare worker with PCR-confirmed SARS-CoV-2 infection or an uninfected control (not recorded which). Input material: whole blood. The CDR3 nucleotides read TGTGCCAGCAGCCCCAATGCTATGCAGGGCGCCGGGGAGCTGTTTTTT. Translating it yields CASSPNAMQGAGELFF. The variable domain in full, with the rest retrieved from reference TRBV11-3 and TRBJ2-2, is EAGVVQSPRYKIIEKKQPVAFWCNPISGHNTLYWYLQNLGQGPELLIRYENEEAVDDSQLPKDRFSAERLKGVDSTLKIQPAELGDSAVYLCASSPNAMQGAGELFFGEGSRLTVL.